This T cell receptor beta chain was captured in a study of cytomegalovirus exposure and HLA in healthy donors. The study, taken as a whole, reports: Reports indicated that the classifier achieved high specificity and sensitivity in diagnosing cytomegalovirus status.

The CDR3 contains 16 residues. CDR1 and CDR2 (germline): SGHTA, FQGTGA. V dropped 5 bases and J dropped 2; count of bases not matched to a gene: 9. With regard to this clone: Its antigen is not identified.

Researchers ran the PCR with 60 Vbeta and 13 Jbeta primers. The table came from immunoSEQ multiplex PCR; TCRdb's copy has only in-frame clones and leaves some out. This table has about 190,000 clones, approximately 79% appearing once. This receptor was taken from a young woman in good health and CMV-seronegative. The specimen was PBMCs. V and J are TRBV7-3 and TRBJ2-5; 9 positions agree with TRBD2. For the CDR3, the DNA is TGTGCCAGCAGCAAAGGCGCGGGAGGGCCACAAGAGACCCAGTACTTC. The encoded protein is CASSKGAGGPQETQYF.